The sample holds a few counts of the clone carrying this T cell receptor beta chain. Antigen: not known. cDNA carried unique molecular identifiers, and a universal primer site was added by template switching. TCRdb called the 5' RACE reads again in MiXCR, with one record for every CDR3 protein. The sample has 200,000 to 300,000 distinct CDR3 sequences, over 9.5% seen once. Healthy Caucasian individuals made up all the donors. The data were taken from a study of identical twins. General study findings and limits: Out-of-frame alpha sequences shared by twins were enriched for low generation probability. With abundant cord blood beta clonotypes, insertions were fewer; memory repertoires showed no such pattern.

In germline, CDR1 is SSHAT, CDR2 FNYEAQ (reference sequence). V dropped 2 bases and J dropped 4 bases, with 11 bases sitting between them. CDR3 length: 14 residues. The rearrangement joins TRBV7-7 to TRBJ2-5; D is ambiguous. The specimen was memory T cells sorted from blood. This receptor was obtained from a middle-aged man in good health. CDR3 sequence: CASSLKFSAETQYF. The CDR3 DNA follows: TGTGCCAGCAGCTTAAAGTTCTCAGCAGAGACCCAGTACTTC.